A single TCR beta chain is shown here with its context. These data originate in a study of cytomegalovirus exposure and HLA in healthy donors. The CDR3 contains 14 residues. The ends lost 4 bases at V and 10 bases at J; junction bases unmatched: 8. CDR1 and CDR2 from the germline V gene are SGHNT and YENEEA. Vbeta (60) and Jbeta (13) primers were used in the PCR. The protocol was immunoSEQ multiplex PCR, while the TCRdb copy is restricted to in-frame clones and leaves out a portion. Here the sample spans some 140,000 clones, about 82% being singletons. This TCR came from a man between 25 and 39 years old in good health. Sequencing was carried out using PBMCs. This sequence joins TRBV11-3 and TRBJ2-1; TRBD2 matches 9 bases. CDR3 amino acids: CASSSPGLAKEQFF. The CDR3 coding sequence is TGTGCCAGCAGCTCGCCGGGACTAGCAAAGGAGCAGTTCTTC.